Each of the 26 T cell receptor beta chains below was sequenced from the same sample in a study of blood T cell repertoires in COVID-19. Clones were read by immunoSEQ multiplex PCR, and TCRdb kept only the in-frame ones, dropping some. The sample has approximately 220,000 clones; around 80% are singletons. Source material: peripheral blood. The receptors derive from a woman between 50 and 59 years old with acute or convalescent COVID-19.

The chain uses TRBV27 and TRBJ2-3; a weak D match, TRBD2 (6 bases). The CDR3 has 13 amino acids. Looked up from germline, CDR1 is MNHEY and CDR2 is SMNVEV (reference sequence). V lost 6 bases, J lost 4 bases, and 11 bases lay in between. This CDR3 is CASRGLGADTQYF. For the CDR3, the DNA is TGTGCCAGCAGGGGACTCGGGGCAGATACGCAGTATTTT.

The J gene is TRBJ1-2, the V gene TRBV6-5; the D gene is possibly TRBD1 (6 bases). Trimming shortened V by 10 bases and J by 3 bases, and 21 bases separated the two germline ends. The CDR3 is made up of 15 amino acids. Germline V gene lookup returns CDR1 MNHEY and CDR2 SVGAGI. CDR3 in amino acids: CANRDGWEGDYGYTF. In nucleotides, the CDR3 is TGTGCCAACAGGGACGGATGGGAGGGGGACTATGGCTACACCTTC.

This rearrangement joins TRBV6-6 to TRBJ1-2; D call uncertain. This CDR3 region has 14 residues. Looked up from germline, CDR1 is MNHNY and CDR2 is SVGAGI (reference sequence). V was shortened by 4 bases and J by 0 bases, with 9 bases between the two germline ends. CDR3 in DNA: TGTGCCAGCAGTTCAGGCTCCCCTAACTATGGCTACACCTTC. It codes for CASSSGSPNYGYTF.

In this sample, this clone turned up once. V gene TRBV6-1 combines with J gene TRBJ1-5, with D tentatively TRBD1 (5 bases). V gave up 0 bases and J gave up 5 bases, with 8 bases separating them. The CDR3 spans 14 residues. The germline V gene encodes CDR1 MNHNS and CDR2 SASEGT. This chain's CDR3 is CASSEARGHQPQHF. CDR3 nucleotide sequence: TGTGCCAGCAGTGAAGCGCGGGGCCATCAGCCCCAGCATTTT.

The chain couples TRBV5-4 to TRBJ1-4; 8 bases map to TRBD1. This CDR3 comprises 18 residues. Germline CDR1 SGHNT, CDR2 YYREEE (reference sequence). Unmatched junction bases numbered 14, after V lost 3 bases and J lost 4 bases. The CDR3 region is CASSSGGGGGPRNEKLFF. CDR3 in DNA: TGTGCCAGCAGCTCAGGGGGCGGGGGGGGACCCCGTAATGAAAAACTGTTTTTT.

This rearrangement joins TRBV24-1 to TRBJ1-1, with a possible D match to TRBD1 (5 bases). V lost 8 bases and J lost 1, with 10 bases in between. CDR3 size: 13 residues. Germline V gene sequence: CDR1 KGHDR, CDR2 SFDVKD. CDR3 residues: CATTQGWNTEAFF. CDR3 nucleotides: TGTGCCACCACTCAGGGATGGAACACTGAAGCTTTCTTT.

This rearrangement joins TRBV6-1 to TRBJ2-7; the D is unclear. CDR3 length: 11 amino acids. Germline V CDR1 and CDR2: MNHNS, SASEGT. The V end lost 3 bases, the J end lost 6 bases, and 6 bases lay between the germline ends. The DNA of the CDR3 is TGTGCCAGCAGTGAGGTAGTCGAGCAGTACTTC. It specifies CASSEVVEQYF.

This clone was seen at least ten times. This chain joins TRBV28 and TRBJ1-1; D remains unclear. Deletions cut 8 bases from V and 3 bases from J, with 13 bases between. CDR1 is MDHEN, CDR2 SYDVKM, per germline. The CDR3 has 13 residues. CDR3 protein: CASLKGGDTEAFF. In nucleotides, the CDR3 is TGTGCCAGCTTAAAGGGAGGAGACACTGAAGCTTTCTTT.

This chain connects TRBV28 to TRBJ2-3, with 8 nucleotides matching TRBD2. V trimming: 8 bases; J trimming: 1 base; junction bases outside the gene matches: 2. The CDR3 consists of 13 residues. Germline V lookup: CDR1 MDHEN, CDR2 SYDVKM. The DNA for the CDR3 is TGTGCCAGCTTTAGCGGGGGCACAGATACGCAGTATTTT. It yields the protein CASFSGGTDTQYF.

V is TRBV20-1 and J is TRBJ2-3; D gene ambiguous. CDR1 DFQATT and CDR2 SNEGSKA come from the germline V gene (reference sequence). The CDR3 is 11 amino acids. V was clipped by 5 bases and J by 1 base, with 4 bases between them. CDR3 amino acids: CSAARTDTQYF. In nucleotides, the CDR3 is TGCAGTGCTGCGCGCACAGATACGCAGTATTTT.

This chain joins TRBV2 and TRBJ1-1; D is unclear. This CDR3 spans 14 amino acids. Germline V lookup: CDR1 SNHLY, CDR2 FYNNEI. V dropped 6 bases and J dropped 1 base, with 12 bases sitting between them. CDR3 in DNA: TGTGCCAGCAGGCCCTTCGCGGCGAACACTGAAGCTTTCTTT. This gives the protein CASRPFAANTEAFF.

This chain joins TRBV10-3 and TRBJ1-1; tentatively, D is TRBD1 (5 bases). Germline values: CDR1 ENHRY, CDR2 SYGVKD. The CDR3 covers 15 residues. V gave up 6 bases and J gave up 1 base, with 15 bases separating them. The CDR3 DNA sequence: TGTGCCATCAGGGGGCACGGGGGGTCGAACACTGAAGCTTTCTTT. This encodes CAIRGHGGSNTEAFF.

This clone was counted a single time. The chain carries TRBV4-1 and TRBJ2-7; 9 nucleotides line up with TRBD1. Losses at the gene ends were 0 bases for V and 2 bases for J; bases not matched to a gene: 2. This CDR3 region has 15 residues. Germline CDR1 is MGHRA and CDR2 is YSYEKL. The CDR3 nucleotides read TGCGCCAGCAGCCAAGATTGGACAGGGGCCTACGAGCAGTACTTC. This encodes CASSQDWTGAYEQYF.

This chain links TRBV5-1 with TRBJ2-1, with 7 nucleotides matching TRBD2. Germline CDR1 reads SGHRS; CDR2 reads YFSETQ. After removal of 5 bases from V and 0 bases from J, the junction contained 5 bases not matched to a gene. CDR3 length: 15 residues. The CDR3 DNA follows: TGCGCCAGCAGGCAACTAGCGTCCTCCTACAATGAGCAGTTCTTC. It specifies CASRQLASSYNEQFF. The full variable domain, its missing parts supplied by reference TRBV5-1 and TRBJ2-1, is KAGVTQTPRYLIKTRGQQVTLSCSPISGHRSVSWYQQTPGQGLQFLFEYFSETQRNKGNFPGRFSGRQFSNSRSEMNVSTLELGDSALYLCASRQLASSYNEQFFGPGTRLTVL.

The chain employs TRBV3-1 (or the pseudogene TRBV3-2) and TRBJ2-7; 14 bases are a match to TRBD2. This CDR3 spans 16 amino acids. V was pared by 3 bases and J by 3 bases, with 4 bases of the junction left unmatched. The germline V gene has CDR1 LGHDT and CDR2 YNNKEL (reference sequence). The CDR3 sequence: CASSHPGLAGGYEQYF. The CDR3 nucleotides are TGTGCCAGCAGCCATCCCGGACTAGCGGGAGGCTACGAGCAGTACTTC.

The chain employs TRBV18 and TRBJ1-1; tentatively, D is TRBD1 (6 bases). The CDR3 totals 16 residues. Trimming pared 3 bases from V and 0 bases from J, leaving 14 bases between. Germline V lookup: CDR1 KGHSH, CDR2 LQKENI. The CDR3: CASSPQRGDMNTEAFF. In DNA form, the CDR3 reads TGTGCCAGCTCACCGCAACGGGGGGACATGAACACTGAAGCTTTCTTT.

This clone rates as medium-sized. The chain couples TRBV7-9 to TRBJ2-1; 11 nucleotides agree with TRBD2. This CDR3 is 16 amino acids long. The V segment lost 5 bases and the J segment 7 bases; nucleotides outside the gene matches: 10. Germline V gene data show CDR1 as SEHNR and CDR2 as FQNEAQ (reference sequence). DNA for the CDR3: TGTGCCAGCAGCCTAAGTGGACTAGCGGGCGAGAATGAGCAGTTCTTC. As protein: CASSLSGLAGENEQFF.

This rearrangement joins TRBV9 to TRBJ1-4, with 9 bases lining up with TRBD1. The CDR3 extends over 15 amino acids. V shed 2 bases and J 8 bases; nucleotides not matched to a gene: 7. Germline CDR1 SGDLS, CDR2 YYNGEE. CDR3 protein: CASSVSGTGWEKLFF. The CDR3 nucleotides read TGTGCCAGCAGCGTCTCCGGGACAGGGTGGGAAAAACTGTTTTTT.

This chain uses TRBV6-5 with TRBJ1-5; D remains unclear. There are 13 residues in the CDR3. Germline values: CDR1 MNHEY, CDR2 SVGAGI. The V end was cut by 7 bases, the J end by 7 bases, with 14 bases between. As DNA, the CDR3 is TGTGCCAGCACGGGGAGGGAAGGGCAGCCCCAGCATTTT. The encoded protein is CASTGREGQPQHF.

Worth noting for this clone: A read error may account for a junction end that differs from germline. The V and J genes are TRBV27 and TRBJ2-7; 8 bases map to TRBD1. Per the germline V gene, CDR1 is MNHEY and CDR2 is SMNVEV (reference sequence). This CDR3 has 13 residues. The CDR3 loop reads CASSFDRGMKCNF. The CDR3 region has the DNA TGTGCCAGCAGTTTTGACAGGGGCATGAAGTGTAACTTC.

This rearrangement joins TRBV7-2 to TRBJ1-2; possible D gene TRBD1, 6 bases. Trimming cost V 5 bases and J 0 bases, with 10 bases left between them. The CDR3 contains 14 residues. Germline V gene data show CDR1 as SGHTA and CDR2 as FQGNSA. The CDR3 nucleotides are TGTGCCAGCAGCGCGGACAGAACTAACTATGGCTACACCTTC. It specifies CASSADRTNYGYTF.

The rearrangement uses TRBV15 and TRBJ2-7; 8 nucleotides agree with TRBD2. The CDR3 runs 14 residues. V trimming: 3 bases; J trimming: 6 bases; junction bases outside the gene matches: 7. Per the germline V gene, CDR1 is LNHNV and CDR2 is YYDKDF (reference sequence). CDR3 DNA: TGTGCCACCAGCAGGGACCCGGGGGGGACCGAGCAGTACTTC. Translating gives CATSRDPGGTEQYF.

CDR3 amino acids: CASSQVKTSGVSHEQFF. The CDR3 DNA follows: TGCGCCAGCAGCCAAGTAAAGACTAGCGGGGTATCGCATGAGCAGTTCTTC. This chain links TRBV4-1 with TRBJ2-1; TRBD2 matches 11 bases. Trimming removed 1 base from V and 8 bases from J; junction bases left unmatched: 10. There are 17 residues in the CDR3. Germline CDR1 and CDR2: MGHRA and YSYEKL.

The gene calls are TRBV12-3 or TRBV12-4 and TRBJ2-7, with 9 bases matching TRBD1. The CDR3 runs to 13 residues. The V gene end was trimmed by 2 bases and the J gene end by 9 bases; junction bases not matched to a gene: 5. The CDR3 loop reads CASSLRTGEWQYF. In nucleotides, the CDR3 is TGTGCCAGCAGTTTAAGGACAGGGGAATGGCAGTACTTC.

CDR3: CASSQDQRGYEQYF. The CDR3 nucleotides read TGCGCCAGCAGCCAAGATCAACGGGGCTACGAGCAGTACTTC. The chain employs TRBV4-1 and TRBJ2-7, with D tentatively TRBD2 (5 bases). Deletions cut 0 bases from V and 3 bases from J, with 9 bases between. CDR3 length: 14 amino acids. Germline values: CDR1 MGHRA, CDR2 YSYEKL.

The chain couples TRBV6-5 to TRBJ1-5; the D gene is possibly TRBD1 (5 bases). The V and J ends lost 7 bases and 1 base respectively, with 11 bases between them. Germline loops: CDR1 MNHEY, CDR2 SVGAGI. The CDR3 length is 14 residues. This CDR3 is CASMTGGSNQPQHF. In DNA, the CDR3 is TGTGCCAGCATGACCGGGGGAAGCAATCAGCCCCAGCATTTT.